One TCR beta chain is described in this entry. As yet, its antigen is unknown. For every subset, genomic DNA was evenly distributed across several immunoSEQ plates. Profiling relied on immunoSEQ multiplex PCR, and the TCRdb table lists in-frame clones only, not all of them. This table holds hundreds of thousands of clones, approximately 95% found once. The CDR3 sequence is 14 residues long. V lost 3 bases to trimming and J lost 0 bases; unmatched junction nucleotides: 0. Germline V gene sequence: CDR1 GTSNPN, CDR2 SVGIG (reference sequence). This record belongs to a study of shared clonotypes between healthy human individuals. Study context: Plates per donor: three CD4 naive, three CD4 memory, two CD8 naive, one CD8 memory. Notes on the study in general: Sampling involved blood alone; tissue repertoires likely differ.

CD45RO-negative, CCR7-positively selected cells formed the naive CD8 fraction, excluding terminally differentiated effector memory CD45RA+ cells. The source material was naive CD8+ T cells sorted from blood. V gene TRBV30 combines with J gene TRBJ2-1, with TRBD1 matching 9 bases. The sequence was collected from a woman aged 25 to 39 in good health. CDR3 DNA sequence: TGTGCCTGGAGGGACAGGGGCTCCTACAATGAGCAGTTCTTC. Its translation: CAWRDRGSYNEQFF.